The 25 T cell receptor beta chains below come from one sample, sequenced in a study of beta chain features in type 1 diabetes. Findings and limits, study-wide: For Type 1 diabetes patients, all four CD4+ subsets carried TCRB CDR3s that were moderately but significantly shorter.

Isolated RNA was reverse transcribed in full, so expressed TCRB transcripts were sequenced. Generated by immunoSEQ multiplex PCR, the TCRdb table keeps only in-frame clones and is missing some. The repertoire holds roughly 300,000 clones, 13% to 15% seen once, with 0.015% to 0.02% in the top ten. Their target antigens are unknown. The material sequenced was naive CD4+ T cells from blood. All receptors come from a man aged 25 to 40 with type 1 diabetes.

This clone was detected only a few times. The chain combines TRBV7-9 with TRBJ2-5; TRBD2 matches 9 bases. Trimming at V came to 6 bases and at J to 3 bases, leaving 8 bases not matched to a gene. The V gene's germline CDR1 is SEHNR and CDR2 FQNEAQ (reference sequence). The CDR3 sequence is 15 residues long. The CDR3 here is CASSQSVAGEETQYF. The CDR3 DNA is TGTGCCAGCAGTCAGTCTGTAGCGGGAGAAGAGACCCAGTACTTC.

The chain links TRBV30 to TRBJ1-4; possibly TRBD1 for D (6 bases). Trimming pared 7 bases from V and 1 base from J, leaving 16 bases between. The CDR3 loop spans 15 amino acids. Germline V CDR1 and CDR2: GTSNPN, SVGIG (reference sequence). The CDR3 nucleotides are TGTGCCTTAGGGGGGGCATTCGTAACTAATGAAAAACTGTTTTTT. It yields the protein CALGGAFVTNEKLFF.

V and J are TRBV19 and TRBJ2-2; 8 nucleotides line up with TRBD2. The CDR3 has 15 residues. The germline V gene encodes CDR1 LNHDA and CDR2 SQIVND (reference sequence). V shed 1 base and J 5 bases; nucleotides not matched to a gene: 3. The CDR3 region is CASSIGAGVTGELFF. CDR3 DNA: TGTGCCAGTAGTATAGGAGCGGGAGTTACCGGGGAGCTGTTTTTT.

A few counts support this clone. The CDR3 bases are TGCGCCAGCAGCCAAGATTGGGCGCAGAACACTGAAGCTTTCTTT. Residues: CASSQDWAQNTEAFF. The rearrangement joins TRBV4-3 to TRBJ1-1; unclear D gene. Looked up from germline, CDR1 is LGHNA and CDR2 is YSLEER. Trimming took 0 bases from V and 1 from J, leaving 9 bases between them. CDR3 size: 15 residues.

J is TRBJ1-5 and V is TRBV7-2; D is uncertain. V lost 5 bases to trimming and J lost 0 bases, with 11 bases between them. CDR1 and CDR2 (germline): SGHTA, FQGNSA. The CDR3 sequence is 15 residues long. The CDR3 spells CASSADPGSNQPQHF. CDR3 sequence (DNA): TGTGCCAGCAGCGCCGACCCGGGTAGCAATCAGCCCCAGCATTTT.

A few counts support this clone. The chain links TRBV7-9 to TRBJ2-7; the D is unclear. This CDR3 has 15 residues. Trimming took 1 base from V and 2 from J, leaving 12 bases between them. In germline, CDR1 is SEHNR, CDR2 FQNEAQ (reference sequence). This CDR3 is CASSLGSALAYEQYF. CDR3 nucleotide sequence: TGTGCCAGCAGCTTAGGCTCAGCGCTAGCCTACGAGCAGTACTTC. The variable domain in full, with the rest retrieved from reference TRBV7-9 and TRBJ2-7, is DTGVSQNPRHKITKRGQNVTFRCDPISEHNRLYWYRQTLGQGPEFLTYFQNEAQLEKSRLLSDRFSAERPKGSFSTLEIQRTEQGDSAMYLCASSLGSALAYEQYFGPGTRLTVT.

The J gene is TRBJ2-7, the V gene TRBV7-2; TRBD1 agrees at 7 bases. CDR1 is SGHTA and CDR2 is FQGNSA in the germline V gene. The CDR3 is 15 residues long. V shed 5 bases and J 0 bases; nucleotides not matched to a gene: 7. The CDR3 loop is CASSRDRASSYEQYF. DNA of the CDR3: TGTGCCAGCAGCAGAGACAGGGCCTCCTCCTACGAGCAGTACTTC.

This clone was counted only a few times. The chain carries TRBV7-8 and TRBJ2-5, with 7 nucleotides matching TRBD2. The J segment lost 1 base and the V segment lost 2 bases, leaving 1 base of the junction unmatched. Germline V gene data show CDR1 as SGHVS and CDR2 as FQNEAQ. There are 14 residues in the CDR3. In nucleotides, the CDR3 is TGTGCCAGCAGCTTAAGGACTAGCCAAGAGACCCAGTACTTC. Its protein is CASSLRTSQETQYF.

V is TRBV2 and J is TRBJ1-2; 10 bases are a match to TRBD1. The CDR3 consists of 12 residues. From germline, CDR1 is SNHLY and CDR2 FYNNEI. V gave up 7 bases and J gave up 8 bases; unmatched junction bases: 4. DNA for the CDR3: TGTGCCAGCACGACAGGGGGCTGGGGCTACACCTTC. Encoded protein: CASTTGGWGYTF. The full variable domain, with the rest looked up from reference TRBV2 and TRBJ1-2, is EPEVTQTPSHQVTQMGQEVILRCVPISNHLYFYWYRQILGQKVEFLVSFYNNEISEKSEIFDDQFSVERPDGSNFTLKIRSTKLEDSAMYFCASTTGGWGYTFGSGTRLTVV.

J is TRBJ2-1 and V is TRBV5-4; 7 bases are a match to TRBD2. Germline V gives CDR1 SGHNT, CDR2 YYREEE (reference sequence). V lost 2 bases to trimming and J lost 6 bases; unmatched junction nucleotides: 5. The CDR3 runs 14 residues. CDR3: CASSFGREGNEQFF. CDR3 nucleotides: TGTGCCAGCAGCTTTGGAAGGGAGGGCAATGAGCAGTTCTTC.

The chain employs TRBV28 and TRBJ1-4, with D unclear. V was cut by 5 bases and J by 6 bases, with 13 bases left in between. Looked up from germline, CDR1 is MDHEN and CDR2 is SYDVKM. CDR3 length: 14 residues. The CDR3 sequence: CASSPYSGDEKLFF. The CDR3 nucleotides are TGTGCCAGCAGTCCCTATAGCGGTGATGAAAAACTGTTTTTT.

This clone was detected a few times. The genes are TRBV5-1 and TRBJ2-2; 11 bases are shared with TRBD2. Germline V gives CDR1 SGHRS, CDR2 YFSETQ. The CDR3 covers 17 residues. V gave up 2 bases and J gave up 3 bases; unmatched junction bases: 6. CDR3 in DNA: TGCGCCAGCAGCTTCACTAGCGGGAGAGCGGACACCGGGGAGCTGTTTTTT. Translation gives CASSFTSGRADTGELFF.

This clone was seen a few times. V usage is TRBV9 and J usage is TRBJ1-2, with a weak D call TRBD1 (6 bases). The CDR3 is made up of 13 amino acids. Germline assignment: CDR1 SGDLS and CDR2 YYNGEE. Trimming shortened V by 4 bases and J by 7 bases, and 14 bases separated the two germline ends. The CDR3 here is CASSLDSGSGYTF. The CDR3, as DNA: TGTGCCAGCAGCCTGGACAGTGGAAGTGGCTACACCTTC.

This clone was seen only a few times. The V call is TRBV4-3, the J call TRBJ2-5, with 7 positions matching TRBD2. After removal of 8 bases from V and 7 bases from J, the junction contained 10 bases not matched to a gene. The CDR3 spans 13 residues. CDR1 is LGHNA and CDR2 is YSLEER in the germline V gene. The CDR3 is CASFPGGRGTQYF. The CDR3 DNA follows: TGCGCCAGCTTTCCGGGCGGGAGAGGGACCCAGTACTTC.

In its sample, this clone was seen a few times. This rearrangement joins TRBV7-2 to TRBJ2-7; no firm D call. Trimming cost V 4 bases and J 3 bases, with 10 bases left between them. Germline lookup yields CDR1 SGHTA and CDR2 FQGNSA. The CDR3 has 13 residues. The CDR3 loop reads CASSSAPGYEQYF. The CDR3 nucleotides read TGTGCCAGCAGCTCGGCCCCGGGCTACGAGCAGTACTTC.

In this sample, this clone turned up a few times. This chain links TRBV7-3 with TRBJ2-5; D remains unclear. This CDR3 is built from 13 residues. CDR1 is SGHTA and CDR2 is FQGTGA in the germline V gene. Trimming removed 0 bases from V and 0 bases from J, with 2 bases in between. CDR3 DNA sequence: TGTGCCAGCAGCTTAACCTACCAAGAGACCCAGTACTTC. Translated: CASSLTYQETQYF.

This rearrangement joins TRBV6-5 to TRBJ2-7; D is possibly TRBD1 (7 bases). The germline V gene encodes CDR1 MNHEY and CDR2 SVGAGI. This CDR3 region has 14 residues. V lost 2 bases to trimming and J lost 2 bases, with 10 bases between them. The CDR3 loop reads CASSYGGTAYEQYF. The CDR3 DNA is TGTGCCAGCAGTTACGGGGGGACAGCCTACGAGCAGTACTTC.

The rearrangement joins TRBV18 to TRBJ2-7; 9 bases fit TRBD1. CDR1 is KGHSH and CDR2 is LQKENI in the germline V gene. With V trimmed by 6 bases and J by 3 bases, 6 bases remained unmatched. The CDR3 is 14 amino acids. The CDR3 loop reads CASSSDRGGYEQYF. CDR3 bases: TGTGCCAGCTCCTCGGACAGGGGAGGCTACGAGCAGTACTTC.

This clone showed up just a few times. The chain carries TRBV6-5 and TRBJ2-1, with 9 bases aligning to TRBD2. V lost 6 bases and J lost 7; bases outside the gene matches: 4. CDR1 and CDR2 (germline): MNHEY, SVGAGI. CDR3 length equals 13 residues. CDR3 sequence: CASRPSGTNEQFF. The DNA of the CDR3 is TGTGCCAGCAGGCCTAGCGGGACTAATGAGCAGTTCTTC.

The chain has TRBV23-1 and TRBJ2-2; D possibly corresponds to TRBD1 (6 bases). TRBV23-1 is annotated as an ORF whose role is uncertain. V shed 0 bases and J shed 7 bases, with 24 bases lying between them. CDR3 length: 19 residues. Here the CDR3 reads CASSQSPLGPDRTHGELFF. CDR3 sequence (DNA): TGCGCCAGCAGTCAATCGCCATTGGGGCCCGACAGGACCCACGGGGAGCTGTTTTTT.

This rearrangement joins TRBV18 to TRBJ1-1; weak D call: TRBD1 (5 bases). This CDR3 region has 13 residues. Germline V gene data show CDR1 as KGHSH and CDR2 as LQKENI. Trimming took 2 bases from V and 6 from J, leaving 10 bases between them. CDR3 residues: CASSPGWGAEAFF. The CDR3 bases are TGTGCCAGCTCACCAGGCTGGGGCGCTGAAGCTTTCTTT.

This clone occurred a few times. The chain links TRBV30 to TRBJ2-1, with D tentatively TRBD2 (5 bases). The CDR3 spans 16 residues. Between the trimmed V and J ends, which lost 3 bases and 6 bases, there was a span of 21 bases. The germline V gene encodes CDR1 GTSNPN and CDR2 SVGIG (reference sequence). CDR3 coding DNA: TGTGCCTGGAGCCTAAGTCTAACCCCCGGGATCAATGAGCAGTTCTTC. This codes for CAWSLSLTPGINEQFF.

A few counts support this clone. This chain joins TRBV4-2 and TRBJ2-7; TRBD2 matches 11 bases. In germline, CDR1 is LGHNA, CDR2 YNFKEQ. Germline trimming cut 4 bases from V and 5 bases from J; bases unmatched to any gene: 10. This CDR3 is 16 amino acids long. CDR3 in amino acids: CASSLTGLAEGDEQYF. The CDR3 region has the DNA TGTGCCAGCAGCCTCACGGGACTAGCGGAAGGGGACGAGCAGTACTTC.

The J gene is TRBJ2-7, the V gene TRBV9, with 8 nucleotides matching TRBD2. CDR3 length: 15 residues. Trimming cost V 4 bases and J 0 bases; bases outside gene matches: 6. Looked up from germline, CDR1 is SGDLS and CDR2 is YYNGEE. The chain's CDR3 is CASSPGGHISYEQYF. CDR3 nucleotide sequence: TGTGCCAGCAGCCCGGGGGGGCACATCTCCTACGAGCAGTACTTC.

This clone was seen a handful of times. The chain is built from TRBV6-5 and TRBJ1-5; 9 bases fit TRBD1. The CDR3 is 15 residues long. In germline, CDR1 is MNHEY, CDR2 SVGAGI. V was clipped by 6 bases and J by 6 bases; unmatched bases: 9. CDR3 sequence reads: CASRFSGQGSQPQHF. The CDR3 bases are TGTGCCAGCAGATTCTCGGGACAGGGAAGTCAGCCCCAGCATTTT.